The sample holds a few counts of the clone carrying this T cell receptor (beta chain). The data derive from a study of blood T cells in healthy people across ages. The second PCR ran about 7 to 12 cycles with a sample-barcoded 5' primer and J-beta primers. A single record per CDR3 protein comes from TCRdb applying MiXCR to the 5' RACE reads. The sample holds about 780,000 distinct CDR3 sequences, roughly 25% seen once. This CDR3 region has 16 residues. Trimming took off 6 bases at V and 2 bases at J, with 20 bases between the two ends. Germline assignment: CDR1 MNHEY and CDR2 SMNVEV (reference sequence). In addition, the sample was reused for a study of T cells of mothers and their children.

The sequenced sample was blood. The rearrangement links TRBV27 to TRBJ2-7; maybe TRBD1 (6 bases). The TCR was taken from a boy younger than 18 in good health. Written as DNA, the CDR3 is TGTGCCAGCAGCCTCTCCTCAGGGGACCCAGCCTACGAGCAGTACTTC. Protein: CASSLSSGDPAYEQYF.